A selection of T cell receptor beta chains follows, all from one sample in a study of brain T cells in children with intractable seizures. Method: immunoSEQ multiplex PCR; TCRdb's copy keeps in-frame clones and lacks some. The sample consists of 78,000 or so clones, around nine tenths of them appearing once. The source was peripheral blood, collected at surgery. The source of these receptors is a girl aged 2 to 9 with Rasmussen encephalitis and intractable seizures. Both conserved end residues are part of each CDR3. The D gene is left open where the match is weak. Only part of the rows carry a size: once, few, many, or a class if the clone is expanded.

v_gene: TRBV5-1; j_gene: TRBJ2-1; abundance: .; d_gene: TRBD2; CDR3nt: TGCGCCAGCAGCTTGGTTGTTCTAGCGGGAGGGCCGAATATCGGGAATGAGCAGTTCTTC; CDR3aa: CASSLVVLAGGPNIGNEQFF
v_gene: TRBV5-5; j_gene: TRBJ1-2; abundance: .; d_gene: .; CDR3nt: TGTGCCAGCAGCTTACGGGCAGGGAGCTATGGCTACACCTTC; CDR3aa: CASSLRAGSYGYTF
v_gene: TRBV15; j_gene: TRBJ1-4; abundance: once; d_gene: .; CDR3nt: TGTGCCACCAGCAGACTTTGGCCGGACAATGAAAAACTGTTTTTT; CDR3aa: CATSRLWPDNEKLFF
v_gene: TRBV19; j_gene: TRBJ2-7; abundance: .; d_gene: .; CDR3nt: TGTTCCAGTAGTGTGGATCACAGGGCATGGAAACCCTACGATCAGTACTTC; CDR3aa: CSSSVDHRAWKPYDQYF
v_gene: TRBV3-1/TRBV3-2; j_gene: TRBJ1-6; abundance: .; d_gene: .; CDR3nt: TGTGCCAGCAGCCAAGCGACAGGTTTTAATAATTCACCCCTCCACTTT; CDR3aa: CASSQATGFNNSPLHF
v_gene: TRBV6-6; j_gene: TRBJ2-1; abundance: .; d_gene: TRBD1; CDR3nt: TGTGCCAGCAGTTACGGGACAGGGGGCTACAATGAGCAGTTCTTC; CDR3aa: CASSYGTGGYNEQFF
v_gene: TRBV6-5; j_gene: TRBJ1-4; abundance: .; d_gene: .; CDR3nt: TGTGCCAGCAGTTACTCTACGACGAACGTCGGGGAAAAACTGTTTTTT; CDR3aa: CASSYSTTNVGEKLFF
v_gene: TRBV6-6; j_gene: TRBJ2-1; abundance: once; d_gene: .; CDR3nt: TGTGCCAGCAGTCCCCTCACAGGGACTGGGTCGTACAATGAGCAGTTCTTC; CDR3aa: CASSPLTGTGSYNEQFF
v_gene: TRBV7-9; j_gene: TRBJ1-1; abundance: .; d_gene: .; CDR3nt: TGTGCCAGCAGCCCTTCCGGAGGGGGTAAGGGGAACACTGAAGCTTTCTTT; CDR3aa: CASSPSGGGKGNTEAFF
v_gene: TRBV3-1/TRBV3-2; j_gene: TRBJ2-5; abundance: .; d_gene: TRBD2; CDR3nt: TGTGCCAGCAGCCAATCCATAGCGGGAGGAGCTGAGACCCAGTACTTC; CDR3aa: CASSQSIAGGAETQYF
v_gene: TRBV18; j_gene: TRBJ2-1; abundance: once; d_gene: .; CDR3nt: TGTGCCAGCTCACCAGGTGACAGAGGGTTGTACAATGAGCAGTTCTTC; CDR3aa: CASSPGDRGLYNEQFF
v_gene: TRBV5-1; j_gene: TRBJ1-5; abundance: .; d_gene: .; CDR3nt: TGCGCCAGCAGCTTGGACATCAATCAGCCCCAGCATTTT; CDR3aa: CASSLDINQPQHF
v_gene: TRBV11-3; j_gene: TRBJ2-4; abundance: .; d_gene: TRBD2; CDR3nt: TGTGCCAGCAGCTTAGATCGGGGGAGCGGGAGGAGGGGAGCCAAAAACATTCAGTACTTC; CDR3aa: CASSLDRGSGRRGAKNIQYF
v_gene: TRBV4-2; j_gene: TRBJ2-1; abundance: .; d_gene: TRBD2; CDR3nt: TGTGCCAGCAGCCAAGAGTCTATGACTAGCGGGGGGGTATATGAGCAGTTCTTC; CDR3aa: CASSQESMTSGGVYEQFF
v_gene: TRBV13; j_gene: TRBJ2-7; abundance: .; d_gene: .; CDR3nt: TGTGCCAGCAGCAGGAAGGGGAGGAACTACGAGCAGTACTTC; CDR3aa: CASSRKGRNYEQYF
v_gene: TRBV10-1; j_gene: TRBJ1-5; abundance: .; d_gene: .; CDR3nt: TGCGCCAGCACCCCCGGGCGTCGTCAGCCCCAGCATTTT; CDR3aa: CASTPGRRQPQHF
v_gene: TRBV12-3/TRBV12-4; j_gene: TRBJ2-2; abundance: .; d_gene: .; CDR3nt: TGTGCCAGCAGTCCATTATACACCGGGGAGCTGTTTTTT; CDR3aa: CASSPLYTGELFF
v_gene: TRBV14; j_gene: TRBJ2-6; abundance: once; d_gene: .; CDR3nt: TGTGCCAGCAGCCGCCCACCGGGACCGAACTCTGGGGCCAACGTCCTGACTTTC; CDR3aa: CASSRPPGPNSGANVLTF